The clone carrying this T cell receptor beta chain occurred once. Its antigen is still unknown. This sample is part of a study of yellow fever vaccine responses in identical twins. General study findings and limits: Among the twins, the vaccine T cell response reportedly seemed partly convergent and partly personalized.

CDR1 and CDR2 (germline): SGHTA, FQGNSA. This CDR3 contains 13 residues. V was pared by 1 base and J by 5 bases, with 8 bases between. TCRdb re-analysed the RT-PCR reads in MiXCR, keeping a single row per CDR3 protein. The table lists about 590 distinct CDR3 sequences, over 70% of them singletons. This chain connects TRBV7-2 to TRBJ1-1; D is unresolved. The sequence came from a female donor who received the yellow fever vaccine. The sample was T cells from blood (PBMCs), unsorted or a sorted subset (not recorded which), taken before or after yellow fever vaccination (not recorded which). CDR3 coding DNA: TGTGCCAGCAGCTTAGGGTGGGGTACTGAAGCTTTCTTT. Its translation: CASSLGWGTEAFF.